These 2 T cell receptor beta chains originate from one sample sequenced in a study of brain T cells in children with intractable seizures. Only in-frame clones appear in the TCRdb table, and some are missing; sequencing was by immunoSEQ multiplex PCR. The sample consists of about 110,000 clones, 94% of them appearing once. The sequenced sample was peripheral blood, obtained at surgery. Receptor source: a boy under two years old with hemimegalencephaly and intractable seizures.

This clone has only one observation. The genes are TRBV3-1 (or the pseudogene TRBV3-2) and TRBJ2-1; 12 nucleotides agree with TRBD2. In germline, CDR1 is LGHDT, CDR2 YNNKEL (reference sequence). The CDR3 is 15 residues long. J gave up 8 bases and V 5 bases, and 7 bases lay outside the gene matches. The DNA of the CDR3 is TGTGCCAGCAGCACACTAGCGGGAGGAGGGGATGAGCAGTTCTTC. Amino acid sequence: CASSTLAGGGDEQFF.

V is TRBV29-1 and J is TRBJ2-1; 14 bases fit TRBD2. Germline lookup yields CDR1 SQVTM and CDR2 ANQGSEA. Trimming cost V 7 bases and J 2 bases; bases outside gene matches: 7. The CDR3 extends over 16 amino acids. The DNA for the CDR3 is TGCAGCGCGGGACTAGCGGGAGAGGGCCCCTACAATGAGCAGTTCTTC. Residues: CSAGLAGEGPYNEQFF.